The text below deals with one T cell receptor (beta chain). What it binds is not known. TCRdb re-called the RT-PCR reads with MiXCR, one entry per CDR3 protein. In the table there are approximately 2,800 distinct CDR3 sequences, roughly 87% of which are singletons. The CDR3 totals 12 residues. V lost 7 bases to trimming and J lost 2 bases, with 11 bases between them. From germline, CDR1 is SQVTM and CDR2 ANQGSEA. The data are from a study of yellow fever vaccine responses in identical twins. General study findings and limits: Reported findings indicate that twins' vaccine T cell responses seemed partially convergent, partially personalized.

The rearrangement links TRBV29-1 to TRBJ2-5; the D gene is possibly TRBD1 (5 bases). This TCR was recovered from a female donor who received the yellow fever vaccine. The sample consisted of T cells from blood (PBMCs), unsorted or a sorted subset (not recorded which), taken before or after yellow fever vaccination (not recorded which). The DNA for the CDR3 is TGCAGCGCCTACAGACAGCAAGAGACCCAGTACTTC. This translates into CSAYRQQETQYF.